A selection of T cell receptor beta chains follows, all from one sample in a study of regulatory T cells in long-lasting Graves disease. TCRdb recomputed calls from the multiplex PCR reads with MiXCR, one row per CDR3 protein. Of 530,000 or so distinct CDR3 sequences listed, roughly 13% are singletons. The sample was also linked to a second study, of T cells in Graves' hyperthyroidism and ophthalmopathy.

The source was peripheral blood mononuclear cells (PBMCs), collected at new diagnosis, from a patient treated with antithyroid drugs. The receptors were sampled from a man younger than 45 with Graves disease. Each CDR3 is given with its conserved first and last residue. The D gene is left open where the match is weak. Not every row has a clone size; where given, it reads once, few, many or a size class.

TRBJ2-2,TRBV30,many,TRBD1,TGTGCCTGGAGTCGGGACAGGGCGAACACCGGGGAGCTGTTTTTT,CAWSRDRANTGELFF
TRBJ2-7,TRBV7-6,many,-,TGTGCCAGCAGCTGGAGGACAGACTCCTACGAGCAGTACTTC,CASSWRTDSYEQYF
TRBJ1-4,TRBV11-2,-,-,TGTGCCAGCAGCTCTTCCGAGGGGAACCTTCTGTTTTTT,CASSSSEGNLLFF
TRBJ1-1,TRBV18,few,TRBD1,TGTGCCAGCTCACCGGGACAGGGGATGGGAACTGAAGCTTTCTTT,CASSPGQGMGTEAFF
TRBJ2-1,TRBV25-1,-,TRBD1,TGTGCCAGCAGTGGGGGACAGGGGCCGTACAATGAGCAGTTCTTC,CASSGGQGPYNEQFF
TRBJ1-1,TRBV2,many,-,TGTGCCAGCCTCAGGAGTGAGGACACTGAAGCTTTCTTT,CASLRSEDTEAFF
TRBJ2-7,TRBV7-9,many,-,TGTGCCAGCAGCCAGGGGCCGCCCTTCCTCTCCTACGAGCAGTACTTC,CASSQGPPFLSYEQYF
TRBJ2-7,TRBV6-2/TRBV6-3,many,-,TGTGCCAGCAGGGAGGCCGTGGGGGAGCAGTACTTC,CASREAVGEQYF
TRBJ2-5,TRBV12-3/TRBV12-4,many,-,TGTGCCAGCAGTCGACAGCGGCAAGAGACCCAGTACTTC,CASSRQRQETQYF
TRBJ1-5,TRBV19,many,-,TGTGCCAGTAGTAAGGGAGGGGATCAGCCCCAGCATTTT,CASSKGGDQPQHF
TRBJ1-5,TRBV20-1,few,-,TGCAGTGCTAGAGATCGAAGTTGGGGCAATCAGCCCCAGCATTTT,CSARDRSWGNQPQHF
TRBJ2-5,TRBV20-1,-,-,TGCAGTGCTAGAGATCTAACAGTAAGAGGGACCCAGTACTTC,CSARDLTVRGTQYF
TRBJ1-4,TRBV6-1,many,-,TGTGCCAGCAGTGTTGCAGGAGGCGAAAAACTGTTTTTT,CASSVAGGEKLFF
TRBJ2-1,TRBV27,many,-,TGTGCCAGCAGTTTTCTGGCGGGCAGCAATGAGCAGTTCTTC,CASSFLAGSNEQFF
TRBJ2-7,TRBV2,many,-,TGTGCCCGGGAAGGAGCTGGGGGGCCGGAGCAGTACTTC,CAREGAGGPEQYF
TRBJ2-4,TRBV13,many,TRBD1,TGTGCCAGCAGCGGAGCCGGGACAGGGGGAAACATTCAGTACTTC,CASSGAGTGGNIQYF
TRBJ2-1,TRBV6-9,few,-,TGTGCCAGCACCCTCCTCTACTACAATGAGCAGTTCTTC,CASTLLYYNEQFF
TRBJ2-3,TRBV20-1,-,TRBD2,TGCAGTGCTAGAGTACCTAGCGGGGTCGCAGATACGCAGTATTTT,CSARVPSGVADTQYF
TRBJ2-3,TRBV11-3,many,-,TGTGCCAGCAGCTCTCGGGATGGGCGGAATACGCAGTATTTT,CASSSRDGRNTQYF
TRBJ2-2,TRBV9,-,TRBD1,TGTGCCAGCAGCGAACCGGACAGGGGCCACTATTACACCGGGGAGCTGTTTTTT,CASSEPDRGHYYTGELFF